The 2 T cell receptor beta chains below come from one sample, sequenced in a study of blood T cells in healthy people across ages. Together with a sample-barcoded 5' primer, a J-beta primer mix was included in a second PCR lasting roughly 6 to 12 cycles. Each CDR3 protein gets one entry after TCRdb re-called the 5' RACE reads with MiXCR. The top ten clones hold 15% to 17% of a sample with about 650,000 distinct CDR3 sequences, roughly 32% of them seen once. The source material was blood. Source of these receptors: a woman of 80 years or more in good health.

V is TRBV20-1 and J is TRBJ1-1; D uncertain. The germline V gene has CDR1 DFQATT and CDR2 SNEGSKA (reference sequence). V was shortened by 1 base and J by 4 bases, with 25 bases between the two germline ends. The CDR3 runs 18 residues. The CDR3 protein is CSARVKSEGRALGTEAFF. CDR3 bases: TGCAGTGCTAGAGTAAAGTCCGAGGGTAGGGCTCTGGGCACTGAAGCTTTCTTT.

This clonotype was seen at least ten times. This chain uses TRBV6-5 with TRBJ2-1; 9 nucleotides line up with TRBD2. V was pared by 0 bases and J by 6 bases, with 6 bases of the junction left unmatched. The CDR3 runs 16 residues. The germline V gene has CDR1 MNHEY and CDR2 SVGAGI. The DNA of the CDR3 is TGTGCCAGCAGTTACTCCGGACTAGCGCTCGGCAATGAGCAGTTCTTC. Translation gives CASSYSGLALGNEQFF.